These 17 T cell receptor beta chains were all obtained from the same sample, sequenced in a study of blood T cell repertoires in COVID-19. Clones were read by immunoSEQ multiplex PCR, and TCRdb kept only the in-frame ones, dropping some. This sample has roughly 280,000 clones; 65% to 90% occur once, and the top ten carry approximately 2%. The sequenced sample was peripheral blood. Source of these receptors: a man aged 30 to 45 with active or convalescent COVID-19.

The V call is TRBV7-8, the J call TRBJ1-6; D is uncertain. The length of the CDR3 is 14 residues. The V gene's germline CDR1 is SGHVS and CDR2 FQNEAQ. With 0 bases removed from V and 11 bases from J, the gap between germline ends came to 11 bases. The CDR3 loop reads CASSLAQEGTPLHF. DNA of the CDR3: TGTGCCAGCAGCTTAGCGCAGGAGGGAACACCCCTCCACTTT.

The V and J genes are TRBV29-1 and TRBJ1-3, with no clear D. The germline V and J ends were trimmed by 1 base and 2 bases, with 12 bases remaining between them. CDR3 length: 15 residues. Germline V gives CDR1 SQVTM, CDR2 ANQGSEA. CDR3 coding DNA: TGCAGCGTTGAAGTAGTTTCGCAAACTGGAAACACCATATATTTT. Its protein product is CSVEVVSQTGNTIYF.

The V gene is TRBV4-3, the J gene TRBJ2-7; weak D call: TRBD1 (6 bases). CDR1 and CDR2 (germline): LGHNA, YSLEER. Trimming shortened V by 0 bases and J by 4 bases, and 13 bases separated the two germline ends. The CDR3 runs to 15 residues. The CDR3 DNA reads TGCGCCAGCAGCCAAGATCAGGACAGTGTGTACGAGCAGTACTTC. The encoded protein is CASSQDQDSVYEQYF.

This chain joins TRBV7-6 and TRBJ2-2, with TRBD2 matching over 8 bases. V lost 4 bases to trimming and J lost 6 bases; unmatched junction nucleotides: 7. CDR3 length equals 15 residues. Germline V lookup: CDR1 SGHVS, CDR2 FNYEAQ. In DNA form, the CDR3 reads TGTGCCAGCAGCTCTAGCGGGCCCCTACCCGGGGAGCTGTTTTTT. Its protein is CASSSSGPLPGELFF.

This clone was picked up one time. The V and J genes are TRBV2 and TRBJ1-2, with unresolved D. This CDR3 region has 13 residues. The germline gives CDR1 SNHLY, CDR2 FYNNEI. V shed 3 bases and J shed 5 bases, with 10 bases lying between them. CDR3 in DNA: TGTGCCAGCAGTGACGGTAGATTTTATGGCTACACCTTC. Encoded protein: CASSDGRFYGYTF.

The genes are TRBV24-1 and TRBJ2-1; D is unresolved. Germline values: CDR1 KGHDR, CDR2 SFDVKD. The germline V and J ends were trimmed by 2 bases and 2 bases, with 3 bases remaining between them. This CDR3 is built from 13 residues. CDR3 amino acids: CATSDSAYNEQFF. Here the CDR3 DNA reads TGTGCCACCAGTGATTCAGCCTACAATGAGCAGTTCTTC.

V is TRBV7-2 and J is TRBJ2-1; 7 bases line up with TRBD2. Germline-derived CDR1 and CDR2 are SGHTA and FQGNSA. V trimming: 6 bases; J trimming: 10 bases; junction bases outside the gene matches: 15. The CDR3 is 15 residues long. The CDR3 DNA is TGTGCCAGCAGTCCTAGCGGCCTCCACCCTGGGGAGCAGTTCTTC. As protein: CASSPSGLHPGEQFF.

This sequence joins TRBV7-9 and TRBJ2-7; the D gene is possibly TRBD2 (5 bases). V was pared by 2 bases and J by 6 bases, with 8 bases between. Germline CDR1 is SEHNR and CDR2 is FQNEAQ (reference sequence). CDR3 length: 12 residues. The CDR3 here is CASSLSRGEQYF. The CDR3 coding sequence is TGTGCCAGCAGCTTAAGTCGGGGCGAGCAGTACTTC.

The chain is built from TRBV15 and TRBJ2-4; 7 bases align to TRBD2. Trimming removed 0 bases from V and 8 bases from J; junction bases left unmatched: 7. Germline V gene sequence: CDR1 LNHNV, CDR2 YYDKDF (reference sequence). This CDR3 comprises 15 residues. CDR3 sequence (DNA): TGTGCCACCAGCAGAGAGGGAGGGGCTTGGGACATTCAGTACTTC. Its translation: CATSREGGAWDIQYF.

This chain's CDR3 is CASSPQLGADTQYF. The CDR3 coding sequence is TGTGCCAGCTCACCACAATTAGGGGCAGATACGCAGTATTTT. The chain links TRBV18 to TRBJ2-3; D may be TRBD1 (5 bases). Trimming took 1 base from V and 4 from J, leaving 9 bases between them. This CDR3 region has 14 residues. Germline CDR1 KGHSH, CDR2 LQKENI.

This rearrangement joins TRBV4-1 to TRBJ1-2, with D maybe TRBD1 (5 bases). Trimming cost V 1 base and J 6 bases, with 12 bases left between them. Looked up from germline, CDR1 is MGHRA and CDR2 is YSYEKL. CDR3 size: 14 residues. CDR3 region: CASSQGQSGNGYTF. DNA for the CDR3: TGCGCCAGCAGCCAAGGGCAGTCAGGGAATGGCTACACCTTC.

This chain uses TRBV2 with TRBJ1-2; no clear D gene. Germline CDR1 reads SNHLY; CDR2 reads FYNNEI. This CDR3 comprises 15 residues. Deletions cut 2 bases from V and 3 bases from J, with 13 bases between. In nucleotides, the CDR3 is TGTGCCAGCAGTGAAAATGGAGGGCCCTACTATGGCTACACCTTC. Residues: CASSENGGPYYGYTF. Full variable domain (rest looked up from reference TRBV2 and TRBJ1-2): EPEVTQTPSHQVTQMGQEVILRCVPISNHLYFYWYRQILGQKVEFLVSFYNNEISEKSEIFDDQFSVERPDGSNFTLKIRSTKLEDSAMYFCASSENGGPYYGYTFGSGTRLTVV.

V and J are TRBV3-1 (or the pseudogene TRBV3-2) and TRBJ1-5; D is unclear. The CDR3 has 18 amino acids. V was pared by 0 bases and J by 0 bases, with 15 bases between. In germline, CDR1 is LGHDT, CDR2 YNNKEL (reference sequence). The CDR3 protein is CASSQDLQWQYSNQPQHF. As DNA, the CDR3 is TGTGCCAGCAGCCAAGATTTACAATGGCAATATAGCAATCAGCCCCAGCATTTT.

This clone was counted only a few times. J is TRBJ2-2 and V is TRBV2; D gene ambiguous. The CDR3 covers 15 residues. V lost 3 bases and J 1 base, leaving 9 bases between the germline ends. The germline CDR1 and CDR2 sequences are SNHLY and FYNNEI. CDR3 sequence (DNA): TGTGCCAGCAGTGAGTCGAGTTTGAACACCGGGGAGCTGTTTTTT. Its protein product is CASSESSLNTGELFF.

V is TRBV6-6 and J is TRBJ1-5; TRBD1 aligns across 9 bases. J gave up 6 bases and V 10 bases, and 7 bases lay outside the gene matches. Looked up from germline, CDR1 is MNHNY and CDR2 is SVGAGI (reference sequence). The CDR3 has 13 residues. Written as DNA, the CDR3 is TGTGCCATCAACAGGGGGCCGGTTCAGCCCCAGCATTTT. It encodes CAINRGPVQPQHF.

The chain uses TRBV14 and TRBJ1-1, with D possibly TRBD1 on 5 matching bases. Trimming stripped 0 bases from V and 6 bases from J, with 14 bases between. CDR1 is SGHDN, CDR2 FVKESK, per germline. This CDR3 spans 15 amino acids. The CDR3 sequence: CASSQEGGAWAEAFF. In DNA, the CDR3 is TGTGCCAGCAGCCAAGAAGGCGGGGCGTGGGCTGAAGCTTTCTTT. Using reference TRBV14 and TRBJ1-1 for the parts outside the CDR3, the full variable domain is EAGVTQFPSHSVIEKGQTVTLRCDPISGHDNLYWYRRVMGKEIKFLLHFVKESKQDESGMPNNRFLAERTGGTYSTLKVQPAELEDSGVYFCASSQEGGAWAEAFFGQGTRLTVV.

This clone has a handful of counts. The chain is built from TRBV27 and TRBJ1-1; D is undetermined. This CDR3 comprises 14 residues. CDR1 and CDR2 from the germline V gene are MNHEY and SMNVEV (reference sequence). Trimming took 5 bases from V and 0 from J, leaving 10 bases between them. The CDR3 nucleotides are TGTGCCAGCAGTGCAAAAGGAGTGAACACTGAAGCTTTCTTT. It yields the protein CASSAKGVNTEAFF.